This TCR beta chain is drawn from a study of T-cell memory formation after mild COVID-19. TCRdb re-derived calls from the 5' RACE reads in MiXCR, one entry per CDR3 protein. The top ten clones hold 1.2% of a sample with around 60,000 distinct CDR3 sequences, 9.5% of them seen once. The CDR3 is 13 amino acids. Trimming took off 2 bases at V and 11 bases at J, with 14 bases between the two ends. Looked up from germline, CDR1 is SGHRS and CDR2 is YFSETQ. This clonotype was found many times. Sequenced material: PBMCs or a T cell subset sorted from them (not recorded which). The rearrangement joins TRBV5-1 to TRBJ2-4; D not resolved. This TCR came from a man younger than 35 who had mild COVID-19 (a few samples of this study predate the infection). Cell type and time point are not known. The CDR3 sequence is CASSFGANELQYF. CDR3 DNA: TGCGCCAGCAGCTTCGGAGCAAATGAACTTCAGTACTTC.